These T cell receptor beta chains were read from a single sample in a study of blood T cell repertoires in COVID-19. Assay: immunoSEQ multiplex PCR; the TCRdb copy retains only in-frame clones and omits some. The table records about 330,000 clones, under 90% of them present only once. The material sequenced was PBMCs or T cells enriched from blood (not recorded which). These receptors originate from a woman under 30 who had recovered from COVID-19. CDR3s include the opening cysteine and the closing phenylalanine or tryptophan. Fields, in order: clone size, D gene, V gene, J gene, CDR3 DNA, CDR3 protein. D genes are given only for firm matches. Size is stated for part of the rows, as once, few or many counts, or as a class when the clone is expanded.

.	TRBD1	TRBV4-1	TRBJ1-1	TGCGCCAGCAGCCCCAGCCCTCGGGACAGGGGGCGGAGACCGGCAGCTTTCTTT	CASSPSPRDRGRRPAAFF
medium-sized	.	TRBV12-5	TRBJ2-7	TGTGCTAGTGGTTTCACTGCCTCTTGGAGACCCTACGAGCAGTACTTC	CASGFTASWRPYEQYF
.	TRBD1	TRBV12-5	TRBJ1-1	TGTGCTAGTGGTTTGGACAGGGGGCTTGGGGTGAACACTGAAGCTTTCTTT	CASGLDRGLGVNTEAFF
.	.	TRBV2	TRBJ2-3	TGTGCCAGCAGTGCGAGGCTACTCGATACGCAGTATTTT	CASSARLLDTQYF
.	.	TRBV10-3	TRBJ1-6	TGTGCCATCAGTCTCGGGATTGATAATTCACCCCTCCACTTT	CAISLGIDNSPLHF
.	.	TRBV12-5	TRBJ1-6	TGTGCTAGTGGACCTACCTCAAATAATTCACCCCTCCACTTT	CASGPTSNNSPLHF
.	.	TRBV30	TRBJ1-2	TGTGCCTGGTGGCCGGGACGGGGGGCAGGGGACTATGGCTACACCTTC	CAWWPGRGAGDYGYTF
.	.	TRBV2	TRBJ2-3	TGTGCCAGCACCCTAAGCACAGATACGCAGTATTTT	CASTLSTDTQYF
.	.	TRBV6-5	TRBJ2-7	TGTGCCAGCAGTATAGGGGCACCTACACCCTACGAGCAGTACTTC	CASSIGAPTPYEQYF
.	TRBD1	TRBV11-2	TRBJ2-5	TGTGCCAGCAGCCCGAGGACAGGGGTGGAGACCCAGTACTTC	CASSPRTGVETQYF
.	.	TRBV21-1	TRBJ2-5	TGTGCCAGCAGCAACCGGACTAGCCAAGAGACCCAGTACTTC	CASSNRTSQETQYF
few	.	TRBV27	TRBJ2-7	TGTGCCAGCAGCCCCAGGGGAGGGGTAGGGGACGAGCAGTACTTC	CASSPRGGVGDEQYF